This is a list of T cell receptor beta chains from one sample in a study of T cells in Graves' hyperthyroidism and ophthalmopathy. TCRdb fed the multiplex PCR reads into MiXCR, producing one record per CDR3 protein. The sample contains 600,000 or so distinct CDR3 sequences, under 20% of which appear only once. The sequenced sample was blood. These receptors all come from a woman aged 30 to 39 with Graves' hyperthyroidism. Both conserved end residues are part of each CDR3.

v_call,cdr3_aa
TRBV27,CASTTMTGSEAFF
TRBV15,CATSRDPPQPQHF
TRBV20-1,CSAEDTSYEQYF
TRBV28,CASTMLTGPEAFF
TRBV20-1,CSASWITTDTQYF
TRBV28,CASSPGGERARDNEQFF
TRBV2,CASSGIAGGGETQYF
TRBV7-6,CAGSFGGRGEQFF
TRBV5-4,CASSPDVTDTQYF
TRBV5-1,CASSFHSLNSGNTIYF
TRBV6-2/TRBV6-3,CASSYITGGRPQHF
TRBV6-5,CASSYSLGTGLANQPQRF
TRBV20-1,CGQSNYGYTF
TRBV4-3,CASSQGRDVTYEQYF
TRBV2,CASSEEGFEQYF
TRBV12-3/TRBV12-4,CASSLEGAKNIQYF
TRBV20-1,CSARDRLAGGYNEQFF
TRBV2,CASSGRGLYNSPLHF
TRBV30,CAWSIGTDLSYEQYF
TRBV28,CASSFSPWDTEAFF
TRBV5-4,CASSLGAGNRETQYF
TRBV7-9,CASSPESRGNEQFF
TRBV5-1,CASSLDRGLDEQYF
TRBV24-1,CATSDSGTPSSYEQYF
TRBV2,CASSEYKAEKLFF
TRBV20-1,CSARGLIAASGVNEQFF
TRBV6-1,CASGSTRAVGNEQFF
TRBV7-2,CASSLALGLRGRDTEAFF
TRBV29-1,CSVAGTGWVYGYTF
TRBV11-2,CASSLGTGSYTEAFF
TRBV20-1,CSAPHPSGRRAGEQFF
TRBV3-1,CASSQIGRGTEAFF
TRBV4-1,CASSQDQIQGGSYTF
TRBV29-1,CSVVGRLYNEQFF
TRBV9,CASSATSGRAGETQYF
TRBV3-2,CASSWTRDGEYRDTEQYF
TRBV6-2/TRBV6-3,CASRGTGGNEQFF